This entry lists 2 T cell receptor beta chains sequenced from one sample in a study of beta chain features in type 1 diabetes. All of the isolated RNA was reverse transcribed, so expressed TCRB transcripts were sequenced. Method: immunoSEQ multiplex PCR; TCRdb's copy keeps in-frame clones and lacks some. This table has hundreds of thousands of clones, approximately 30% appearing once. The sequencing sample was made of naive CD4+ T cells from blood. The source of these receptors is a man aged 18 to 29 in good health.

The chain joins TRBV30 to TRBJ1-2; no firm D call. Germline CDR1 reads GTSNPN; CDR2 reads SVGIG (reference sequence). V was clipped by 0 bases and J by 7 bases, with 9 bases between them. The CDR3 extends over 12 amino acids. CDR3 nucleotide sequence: TGTGCCTGGAGTGTTTCATCGGCTGGCTACACCTTC. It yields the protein CAWSVSSAGYTF.

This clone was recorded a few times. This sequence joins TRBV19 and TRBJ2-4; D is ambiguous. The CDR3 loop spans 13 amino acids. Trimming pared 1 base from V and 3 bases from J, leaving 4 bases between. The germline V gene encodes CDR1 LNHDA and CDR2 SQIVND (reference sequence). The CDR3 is CASSIGGKNIQYF. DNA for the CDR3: TGTGCCAGTAGTATAGGCGGCAAAAACATTCAGTACTTC.